This T cell receptor (beta chain) derives from a study of blood T cell repertoires in COVID-19. Study-level information: Sample material is recorded as cDNA or gDNA derived from T cells, B-cell-depleted T cells, or PBMCs.

Germline lookup yields CDR1 SGDLS and CDR2 YYNGEE. V shed 3 bases and J 0 bases; nucleotides not matched to a gene: 6. The CDR3 consists of 15 residues. This table comes from immunoSEQ multiplex PCR, and its TCRdb copy is limited to in-frame clones, with some not included. The sample has some 20,000 clones, about 88% seen once; the top ten hold 9.8%. V is TRBV9 and J is TRBJ2-7; 7 positions match TRBD2. The TCR sequence derives from a man aged 40-55 years with active COVID-19. The sequenced sample consisted of peripheral blood. This CDR3 reads CASSERGRSSYEQYF. CDR3 sequence (DNA): TGTGCCAGCAGCGAGCGGGGACGGAGCTCCTACGAGCAGTACTTC.